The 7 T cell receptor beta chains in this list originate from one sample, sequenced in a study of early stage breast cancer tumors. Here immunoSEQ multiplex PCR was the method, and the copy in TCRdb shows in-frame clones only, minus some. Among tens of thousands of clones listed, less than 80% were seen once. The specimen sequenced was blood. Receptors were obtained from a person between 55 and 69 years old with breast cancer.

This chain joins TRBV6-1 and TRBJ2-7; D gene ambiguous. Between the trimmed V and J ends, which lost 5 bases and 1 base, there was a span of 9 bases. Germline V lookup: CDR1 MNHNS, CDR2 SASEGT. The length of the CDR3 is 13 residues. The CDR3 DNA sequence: TGTGCCAGCAGTATAGGGCCTTCCTACGAGCAGTACTTC. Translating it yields CASSIGPSYEQYF.

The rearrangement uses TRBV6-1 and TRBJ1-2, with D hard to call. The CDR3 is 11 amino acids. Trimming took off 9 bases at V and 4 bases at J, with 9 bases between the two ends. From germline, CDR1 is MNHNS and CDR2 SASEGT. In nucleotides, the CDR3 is TGTGCCAGTGGTCTAAGCTATGGCTACACCTTC. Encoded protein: CASGLSYGYTF.

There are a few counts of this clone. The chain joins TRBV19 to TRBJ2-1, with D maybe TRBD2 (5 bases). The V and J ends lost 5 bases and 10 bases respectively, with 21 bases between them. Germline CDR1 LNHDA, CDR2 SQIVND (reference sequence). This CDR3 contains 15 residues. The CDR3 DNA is TGTGCCAGTAGTCTTCAGCCTACGGGATCAATAGAGCAGTTCTTC. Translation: CASSLQPTGSIEQFF.

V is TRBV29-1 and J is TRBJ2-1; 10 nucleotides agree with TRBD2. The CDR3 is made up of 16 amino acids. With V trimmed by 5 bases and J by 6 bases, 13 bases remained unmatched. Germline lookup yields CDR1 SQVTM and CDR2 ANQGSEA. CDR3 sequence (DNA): TGCAGCGTTAATCAGGGAGGAGCGGGGGGGGGCAATGAGCAGTTCTTC. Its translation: CSVNQGGAGGGNEQFF.

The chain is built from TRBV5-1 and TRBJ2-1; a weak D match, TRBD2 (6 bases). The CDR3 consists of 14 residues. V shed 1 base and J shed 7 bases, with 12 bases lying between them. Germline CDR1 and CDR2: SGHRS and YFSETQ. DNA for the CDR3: TGCGCCAGCAGCTTGCTGTTGGAGGGGAATGAGCAGTTCTTC. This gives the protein CASSLLLEGNEQFF.

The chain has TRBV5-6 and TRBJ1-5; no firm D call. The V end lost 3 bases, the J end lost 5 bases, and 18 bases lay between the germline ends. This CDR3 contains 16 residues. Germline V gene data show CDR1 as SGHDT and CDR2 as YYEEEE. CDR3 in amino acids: CASSSARRGNYQPQHF. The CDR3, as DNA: TGTGCCAGCAGCTCGGCCCGGCGGGGTAACTATCAGCCCCAGCATTTT.

CDR3: CASSLRPGEKLFF. As DNA, the CDR3 is TGCGCCAGCAGCTTAAGGCCCGGGGAAAAACTGTTTTTT. The chain recombines TRBV5-1 with TRBJ1-4; no definite D call. This CDR3 comprises 13 residues. V lost 2 bases and J 8 bases, leaving 10 bases between the germline ends. CDR1 is SGHRS and CDR2 is YFSETQ in the germline V gene.